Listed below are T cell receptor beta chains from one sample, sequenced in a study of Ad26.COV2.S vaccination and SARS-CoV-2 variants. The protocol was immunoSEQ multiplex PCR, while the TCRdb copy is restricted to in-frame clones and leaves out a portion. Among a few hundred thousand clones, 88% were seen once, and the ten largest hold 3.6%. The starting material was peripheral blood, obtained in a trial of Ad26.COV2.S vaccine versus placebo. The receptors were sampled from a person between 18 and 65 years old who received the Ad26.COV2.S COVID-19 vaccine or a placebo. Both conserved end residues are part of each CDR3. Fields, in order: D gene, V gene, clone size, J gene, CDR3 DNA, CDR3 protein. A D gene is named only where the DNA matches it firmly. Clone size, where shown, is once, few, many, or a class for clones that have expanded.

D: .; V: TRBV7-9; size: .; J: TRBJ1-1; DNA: TGTGCCAGCAGCTTACCGAAAAAGAACACTGAAGCTTTCTTT; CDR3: CASSLPKKNTEAFF
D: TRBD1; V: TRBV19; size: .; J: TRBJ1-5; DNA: TGTGCCAGTAGTTCTATGAGGACAGGAGGGCAGCCCCAGCATTTT; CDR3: CASSSMRTGGQPQHF
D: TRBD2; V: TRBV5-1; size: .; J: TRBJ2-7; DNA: TGCGCCAGCAGCTTAGACTCTAGCGGGGGCTACGAGCAGTACTTC; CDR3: CASSLDSSGGYEQYF
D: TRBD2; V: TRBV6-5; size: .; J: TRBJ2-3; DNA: TGTGCCAGCAGTTCTCTAGCGGGGGTCACAGATACGCAGTATTTT; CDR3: CASSSLAGVTDTQYF
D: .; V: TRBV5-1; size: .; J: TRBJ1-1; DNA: TGCGCCAGCAGCTTGTTACAGCCTACGGGGAACACTGAAGCTTTCTTT; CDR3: CASSLLQPTGNTEAFF
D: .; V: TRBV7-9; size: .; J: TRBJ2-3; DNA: TGTGCCAGCAGCTCAGGGTTGGAAGATACGCAGTATTTT; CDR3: CASSSGLEDTQYF
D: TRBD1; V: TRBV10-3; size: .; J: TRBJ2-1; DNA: TGTGCCATCAGACAGACAGGGGATGGAGATGAGCAGTTCTTC; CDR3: CAIRQTGDGDEQFF
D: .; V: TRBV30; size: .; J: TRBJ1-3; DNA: TGTGCCTGGAGTGGTGGACCTTCTGGAAACACCATATATTTT; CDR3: CAWSGGPSGNTIYF
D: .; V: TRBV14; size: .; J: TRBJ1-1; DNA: TGTGCCAGCAGCCAATGGGGGGGGGTTGAAGCTTTCTTT; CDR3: CASSQWGGVEAFF
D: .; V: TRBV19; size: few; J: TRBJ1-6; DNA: TGTGCCAGTAGTTCGGGTCTATCCGGCAGGCCCAATTCACCCCTCCACTTT; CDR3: CASSSGLSGRPNSPLHF
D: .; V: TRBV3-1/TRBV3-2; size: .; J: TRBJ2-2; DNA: TGTGCCAGCAGCCAAGATCCGGACACCGGGGAGCTGTTTTTT; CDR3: CASSQDPDTGELFF